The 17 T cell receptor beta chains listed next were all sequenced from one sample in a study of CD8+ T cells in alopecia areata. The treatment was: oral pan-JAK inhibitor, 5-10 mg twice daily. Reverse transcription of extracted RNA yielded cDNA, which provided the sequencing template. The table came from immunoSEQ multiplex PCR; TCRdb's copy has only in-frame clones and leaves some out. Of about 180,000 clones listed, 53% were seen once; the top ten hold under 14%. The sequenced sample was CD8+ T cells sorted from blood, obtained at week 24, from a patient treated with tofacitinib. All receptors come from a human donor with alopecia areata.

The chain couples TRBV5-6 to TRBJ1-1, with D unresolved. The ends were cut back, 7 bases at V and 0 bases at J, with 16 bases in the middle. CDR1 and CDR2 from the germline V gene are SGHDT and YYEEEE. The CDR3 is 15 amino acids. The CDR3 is CASLLGGNMNTEAFF. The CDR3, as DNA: TGTGCCAGCTTGCTCGGAGGGAATATGAACACTGAAGCTTTCTTT.

The CDR3 sequence: CASSQGYEGSGNTIYF. In DNA, the CDR3 is TGTGCCAGCAGCCAAGGTTATGAGGGTAGTGGAAACACCATATATTTT. The V and J genes are TRBV4-2 and TRBJ1-3; D call uncertain. The ends were cut back, 1 base at V and 3 bases at J, with 13 bases in the middle. Germline V CDR1 and CDR2: LGHNA, YNFKEQ. This CDR3 contains 16 residues.

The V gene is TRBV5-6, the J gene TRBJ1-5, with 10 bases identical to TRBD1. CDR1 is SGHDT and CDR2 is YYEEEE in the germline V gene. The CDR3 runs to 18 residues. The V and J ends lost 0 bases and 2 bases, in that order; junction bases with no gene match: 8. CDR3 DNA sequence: TGTGCCAGCAGCTTGGGACCGGGACAGGGGAAAGGCAATCAGCCCCAGCATTTT. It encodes CASSLGPGQGKGNQPQHF.

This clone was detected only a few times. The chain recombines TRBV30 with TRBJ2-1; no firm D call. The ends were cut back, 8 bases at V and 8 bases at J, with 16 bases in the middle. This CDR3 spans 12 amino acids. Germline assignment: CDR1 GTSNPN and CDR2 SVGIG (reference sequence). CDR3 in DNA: TGTGCCCTAGACCGGACGACGTATGAGCAGTTCTTC. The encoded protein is CALDRTTYEQFF.

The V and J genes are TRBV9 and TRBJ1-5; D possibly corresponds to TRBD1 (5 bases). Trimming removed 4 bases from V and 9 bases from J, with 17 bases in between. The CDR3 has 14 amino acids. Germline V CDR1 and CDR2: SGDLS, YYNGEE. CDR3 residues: CASSPALAQGPQHF. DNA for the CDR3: TGTGCCAGCAGCCCTGCCTTGGCCCAGGGGCCCCAGCATTTT.

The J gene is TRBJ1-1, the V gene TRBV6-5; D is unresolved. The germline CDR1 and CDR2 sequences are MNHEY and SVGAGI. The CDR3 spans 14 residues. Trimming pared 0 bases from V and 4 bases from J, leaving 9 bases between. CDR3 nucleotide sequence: TGTGCCAGCAGTTACTCGGAGGGTCTCACTGAAGCTTTCTTT. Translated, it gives CASSYSEGLTEAFF.

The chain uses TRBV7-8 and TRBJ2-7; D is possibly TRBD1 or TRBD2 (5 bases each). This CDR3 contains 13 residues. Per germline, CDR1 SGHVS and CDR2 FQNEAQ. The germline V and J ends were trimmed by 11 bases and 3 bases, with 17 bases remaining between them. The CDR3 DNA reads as TGTGCCGCCGGGGCGGGCGGTAGCTACGAGCAGTACTTC. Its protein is CAAGAGGSYEQYF. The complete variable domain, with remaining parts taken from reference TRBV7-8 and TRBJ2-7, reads GAGVSQSPRYKVAKRGQDVALRCDPISGHVSLFWYQQALGQGPEFLTYFQNEAQLDKSGLPSDRFFAERPEGSVSTLKIQRTQQEDSAVYLCAAGAGGSYEQYFGPGTRLTVT.

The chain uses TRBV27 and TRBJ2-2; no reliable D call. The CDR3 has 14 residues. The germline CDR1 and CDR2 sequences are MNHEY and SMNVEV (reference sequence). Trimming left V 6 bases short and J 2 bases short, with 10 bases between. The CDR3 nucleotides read TGTGCCAGCAGATCGGGCAGTAACACCGGGGAGCTGTTTTTT. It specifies CASRSGSNTGELFF.

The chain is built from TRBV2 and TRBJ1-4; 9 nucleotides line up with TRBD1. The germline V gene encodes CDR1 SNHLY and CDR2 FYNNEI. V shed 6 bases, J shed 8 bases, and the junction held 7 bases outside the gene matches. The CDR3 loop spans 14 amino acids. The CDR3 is CASRAAGQGEKLFF. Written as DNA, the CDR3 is TGTGCCAGCAGGGCCGCGGGACAGGGAGAAAAACTGTTTTTT.

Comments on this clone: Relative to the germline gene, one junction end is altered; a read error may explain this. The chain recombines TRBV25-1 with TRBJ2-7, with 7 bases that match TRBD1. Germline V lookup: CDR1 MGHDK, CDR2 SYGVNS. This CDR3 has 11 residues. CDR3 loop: CASSTGDHRVF. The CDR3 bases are TGTGCCAGCAGCACAGGGGATCACCGCGTCTTC.

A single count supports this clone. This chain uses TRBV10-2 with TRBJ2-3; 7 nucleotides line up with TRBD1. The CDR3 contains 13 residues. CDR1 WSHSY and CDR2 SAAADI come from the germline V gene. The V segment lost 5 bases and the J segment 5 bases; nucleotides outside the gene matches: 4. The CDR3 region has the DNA TGCGCCAGCAGTTGGACAGGAAAAGATACGCAGTATTTT. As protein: CASSWTGKDTQYF.

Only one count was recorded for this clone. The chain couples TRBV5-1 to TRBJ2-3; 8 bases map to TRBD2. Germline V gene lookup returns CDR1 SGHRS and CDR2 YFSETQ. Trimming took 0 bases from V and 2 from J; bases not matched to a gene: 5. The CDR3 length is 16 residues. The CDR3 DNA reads TGCGCCAGCAGCTTGGATGGCGGGGGGTTCACAGATACGCAGTATTTT. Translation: CASSLDGGGFTDTQYF.

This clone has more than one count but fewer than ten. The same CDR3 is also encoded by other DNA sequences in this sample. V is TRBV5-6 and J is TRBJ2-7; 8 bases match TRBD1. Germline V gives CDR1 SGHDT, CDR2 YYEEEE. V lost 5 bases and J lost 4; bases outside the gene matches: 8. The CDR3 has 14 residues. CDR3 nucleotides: TGTGCCAGCAGTCCCGGGACAGGAAATTACGAGCAGTACTTC. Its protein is CASSPGTGNYEQYF.

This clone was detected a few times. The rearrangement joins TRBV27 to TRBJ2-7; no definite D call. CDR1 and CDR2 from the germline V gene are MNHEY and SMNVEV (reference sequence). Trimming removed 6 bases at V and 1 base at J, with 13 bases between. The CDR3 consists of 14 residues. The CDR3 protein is CASRPSHVSYEQYF. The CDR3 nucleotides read TGTGCCAGCAGACCCTCACATGTTTCCTACGAGCAGTACTTC.

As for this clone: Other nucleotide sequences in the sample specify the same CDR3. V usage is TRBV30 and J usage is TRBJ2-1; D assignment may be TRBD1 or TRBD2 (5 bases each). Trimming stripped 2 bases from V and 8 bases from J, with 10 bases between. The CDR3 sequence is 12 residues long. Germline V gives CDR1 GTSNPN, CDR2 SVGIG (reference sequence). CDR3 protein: CAWSRGGDEQFF. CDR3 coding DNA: TGTGCCTGGAGTCGGGGCGGAGATGAGCAGTTCTTC.

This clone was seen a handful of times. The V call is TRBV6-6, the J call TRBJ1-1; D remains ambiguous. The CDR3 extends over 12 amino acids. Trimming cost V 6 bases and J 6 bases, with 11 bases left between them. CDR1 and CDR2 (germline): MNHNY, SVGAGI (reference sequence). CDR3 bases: TGTGCCAGCAGCGCATTGAATGCTGAAGCTTTCTTT. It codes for CASSALNAEAFF.

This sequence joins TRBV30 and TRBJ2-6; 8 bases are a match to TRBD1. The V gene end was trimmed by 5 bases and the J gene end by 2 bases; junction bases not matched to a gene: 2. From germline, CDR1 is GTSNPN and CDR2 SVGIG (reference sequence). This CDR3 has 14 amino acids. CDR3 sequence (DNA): TGTGCCTGGCAGACAGGGGCTGGGGCCAACGTCCTGACTTTC. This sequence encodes CAWQTGAGANVLTF.